The 3 T cell receptor beta chains below come from one sample, sequenced in a study of cytomegalovirus exposure and HLA in healthy donors. The study ran its PCR with 60 Vbeta and 13 Jbeta primers. Only in-frame clones appear in the TCRdb table, and some are missing; sequencing was by immunoSEQ multiplex PCR. The sample carries over 50,000 clones, 60% to 80% recorded once. Sequenced sample: PBMCs. The receptors come from a female donor in good health and CMV-seronegative.

The rearrangement uses TRBV7-2 and TRBJ2-5; a weak D match, TRBD2 (7 bases). Germline V CDR1 and CDR2: SGHTA, FQGNSA. The CDR3 extends over 14 amino acids. Trimming pared 0 bases from V and 5 bases from J, leaving 10 bases between. The CDR3 nucleotides read TGTGCCAGCAGCTTAGCTGCGGGGGCTGAGACCCAGTACTTC. This encodes CASSLAAGAETQYF. Drawing the rest from reference TRBV7-2 and TRBJ2-5, the complete variable domain is GAGVSQSPSNKVTEKGKDVELRCDPISGHTALYWYRQSLGQGLEFLIYFQGNSAPDKSGLPSDRFSAERTGGSVSTLTIQRTQQEDSAVYLCASSLAAGAETQYFGPGTRLLVL.

This chain uses TRBV5-1 with TRBJ2-7; 11 bases line up with TRBD2. The CDR3 covers 16 residues. Trimming took 0 bases from V and 3 from J; bases not matched to a gene: 5. Looked up from germline, CDR1 is SGHRS and CDR2 is YFSETQ. CDR3 residues: CASSLGGTSGDYEQYF. The CDR3 region has the DNA TGCGCCAGCAGCTTGGGTGGGACTAGCGGAGACTACGAGCAGTACTTC.

Worth noting for this clone: Germline is not matched at one junction end, which may reflect a read error. This specimen includes other DNA sequences encoding the same CDR3. The rearrangement uses TRBV18 and TRBJ1-6, with D maybe TRBD1 (5 bases). CDR3 length equals 13 residues. Germline CDR1 KGHSH, CDR2 LQKENI. As DNA, the CDR3 is TGTGCCAGCACAGGCTCCTATAATTCCCCCCTCCACTTT. Protein: CASTGSYNSPLHF.